This TCR beta chain was profiled in a study of brain T cells in children with intractable seizures (dated by TCRdb to the early 2020s). Broadly, across the study: A NanoString immunology panel was first used to screen resected brain tissue from some 51 pediatric epilepsy surgery cases for immune gene transcripts. Among the approximately twelve selected surgery cases, pre-surgery blood was additionally sequenced for eight, leaving four cases with brain tissue only. The paper's findings and limits, for the study overall: Because sequencing depth differed between pre- and post-surgery blood, the absence of clones from the pre-surgery sample may reflect undersampling. Viral specificity was inferred only from CDR3 sequence similarity, and patients' HCMV serostatus was unknown.

The germline V gene (reference sequence) supplies CDR1 SEHNR and CDR2 FQNEAQ. From its cysteine to its phenylalanine, the CDR3 spans 12 amino acids. The retained sequence is limited to the CDR3, 36 bases, with the frame set at the first base. A distance of 5 bases separates the germline ends of V and J, which lose 5 bases and 0 bases respectively. The immunoSEQ assay was used to generate TCR beta chain sequences from genomic DNA. Concerning the study's data processing: CDR3 sequences not starting with the conserved framework cysteine at position 104 were manually removed. To get clonality, the normalized Shannon's Diversity Index was subtracted from one, giving values from 0 (maximal diversity) to 1 (oligoclonal). Chi-squared comparison-of-proportions tests were used to check whether the frequency of the same CDR3 differed between samples, for example brain versus blood. Public clonotypes were found through immuneACCESS searches, while the VDJdb browser was used to judge similarity to known antiviral clonotypes. The table was pulled from immuneACCESS by TCRdb, which kept in-frame rearrangements only. Such tables lose some clones; where checked, under half of the loss comes from unresolved V genes, and the rest has no known cause. Clone size and V and J calls were adopted from that table, with D and trimming inferred from the DNA. The sample records 60,000 to 65,000 clones, roughly 95% of which are singletons. Together, the top ten hold 0.35% to 0.4% of the sample.

In light of the paper, this sample's time point label describes: resected brain tissue, or blood drawn just prior to surgery. Surgery cases with the highest brain T cell transcript signatures were selected for TCR beta chain sequencing of brain tissue and, where available, blood. Prior to surgery, the patients had been treated with at least one anti-epileptic drug. The TCR-sequenced patients were children whose drug-resistant epilepsy was caused by tuberous sclerosis complex, focal cortical dysplasia, Rasmussen encephalitis or hemimegalencephaly. The blood samples were collected right before the epilepsy surgery. Bulk genomic DNA was extracted from unsorted brain tissue and whole blood with the Monarch genomic DNA purification kit. Note on this clone: The target of this receptor is not known. No base qualities exist here, and no much larger clone lies one base off it.

In this chain, TRBV7-9 is recombined with TRBJ2-7; the D gene assignment is ambiguous. This sequence was found in a boy under two years old with focal cortical dysplasia and intractable seizures. The sample in question was peripheral blood, obtained at surgery. At the DNA level, the sequence is TGTGCCAGCAGCCCTAGCTCCTACGAGCAGTACTTC. Its amino acids are CASSPSSYEQYF.